The present T cell receptor beta chain was sequenced within a study of blood T cell repertoires in COVID-19. The data were produced by immunoSEQ multiplex PCR, yet TCRdb's version contains in-frame clones alone and is incomplete. The sample lists some 400,000 clones; approximately 87% were seen once. Germline assignment: CDR1 MGHRA and CDR2 YSYEKL. Deletions cut 0 bases from V and 14 bases from J, with 11 bases between. The CDR3 extends over 13 amino acids. The clonotype was recovered from a woman aged 30 to 39 with COVID-19, enrolled during active disease. The rearrangement joins TRBV4-1 to TRBJ1-6; D gene uncertain. Sequencing used peripheral blood. The CDR3 sequence is CASSQDFIRALHF. The CDR3 nucleotides are TGCGCCAGCAGCCAAGATTTCATACGGGCCCTCCACTTT.